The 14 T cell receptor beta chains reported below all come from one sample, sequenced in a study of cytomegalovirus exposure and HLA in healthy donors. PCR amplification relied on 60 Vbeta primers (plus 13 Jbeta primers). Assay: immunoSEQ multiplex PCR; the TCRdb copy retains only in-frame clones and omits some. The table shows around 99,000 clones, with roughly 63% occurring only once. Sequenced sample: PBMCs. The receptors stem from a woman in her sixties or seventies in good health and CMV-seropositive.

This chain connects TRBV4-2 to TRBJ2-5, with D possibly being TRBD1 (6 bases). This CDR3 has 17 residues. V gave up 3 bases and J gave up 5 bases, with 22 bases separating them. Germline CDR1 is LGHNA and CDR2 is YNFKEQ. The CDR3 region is CASSQTSVGLQGETQYF. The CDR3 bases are TGTGCCAGCAGCCAGACGTCCGTAGGACTCCAGGGGGAGACCCAGTACTTC.

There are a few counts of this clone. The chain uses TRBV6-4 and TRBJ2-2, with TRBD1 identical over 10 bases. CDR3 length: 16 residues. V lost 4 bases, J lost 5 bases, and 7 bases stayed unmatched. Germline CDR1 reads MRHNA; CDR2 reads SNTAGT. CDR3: CASSALTGGKTGELFF. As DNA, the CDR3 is TGTGCCAGCAGTGCTCTGACAGGGGGCAAGACCGGGGAGCTGTTTTTT.

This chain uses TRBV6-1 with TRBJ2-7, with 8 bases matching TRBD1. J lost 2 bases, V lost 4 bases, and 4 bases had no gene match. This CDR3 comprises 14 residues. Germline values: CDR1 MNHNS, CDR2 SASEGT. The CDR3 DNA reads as TGTGCCAGCAGTGTTGACAGGGGCCCCTACGAGCAGTACTTC. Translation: CASSVDRGPYEQYF.

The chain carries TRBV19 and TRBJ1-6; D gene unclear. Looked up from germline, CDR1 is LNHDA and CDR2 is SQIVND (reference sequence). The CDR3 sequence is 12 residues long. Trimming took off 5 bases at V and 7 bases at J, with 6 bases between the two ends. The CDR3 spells CASSERNSPLHF. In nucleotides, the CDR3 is TGTGCCAGTAGTGAGAGGAATTCACCCCTCCACTTT.

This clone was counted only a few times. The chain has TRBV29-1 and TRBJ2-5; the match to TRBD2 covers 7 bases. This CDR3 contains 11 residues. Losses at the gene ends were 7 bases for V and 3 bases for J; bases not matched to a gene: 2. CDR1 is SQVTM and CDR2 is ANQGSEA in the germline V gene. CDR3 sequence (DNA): TGCAGCGCTGGGGGGGAAGAGACCCAGTACTTC. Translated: CSAGGEETQYF.

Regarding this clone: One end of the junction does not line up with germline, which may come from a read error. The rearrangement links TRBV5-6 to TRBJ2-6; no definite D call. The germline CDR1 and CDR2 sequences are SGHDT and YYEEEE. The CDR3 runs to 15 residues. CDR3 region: CASSLGSSGANVLTF. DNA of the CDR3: TGTGCCAGCAGTTTGGGTTCGTCTGGGGCCAACGTCCTGACTTTC.

CDR3 protein: CASRSNSYEQYF. The CDR3 DNA is TGTGCCAGCAGGTCAAATAGTTACGAGCAGTACTTC. The chain links TRBV7-8 to TRBJ2-7; D gene unclear. The CDR3 runs 12 residues. Germline V gene sequence: CDR1 SGHVS, CDR2 FQNEAQ. Trimming left V 6 bases short and J 4 bases short, with 10 bases between.

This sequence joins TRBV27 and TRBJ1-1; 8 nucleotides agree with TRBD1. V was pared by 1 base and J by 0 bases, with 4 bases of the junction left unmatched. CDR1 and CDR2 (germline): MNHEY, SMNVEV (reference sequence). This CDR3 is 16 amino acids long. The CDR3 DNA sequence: TGTGCCAGCAGTTTATACCCGGGACAGGTGAACACTGAAGCTTTCTTT. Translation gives CASSLYPGQVNTEAFF.

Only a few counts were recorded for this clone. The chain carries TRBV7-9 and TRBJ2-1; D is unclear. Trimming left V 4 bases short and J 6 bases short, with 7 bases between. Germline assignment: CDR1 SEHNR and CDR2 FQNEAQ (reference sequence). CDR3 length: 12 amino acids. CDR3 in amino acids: CASSSMSNEQFF. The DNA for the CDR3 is TGTGCCAGCAGCTCAATGAGCAATGAGCAGTTCTTC.

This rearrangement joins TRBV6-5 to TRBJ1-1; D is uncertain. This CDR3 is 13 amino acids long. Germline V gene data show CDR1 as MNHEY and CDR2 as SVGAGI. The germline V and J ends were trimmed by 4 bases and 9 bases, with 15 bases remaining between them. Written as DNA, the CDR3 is TGTGCCAGCAGTTTCCGAGAATATGCCCAAGCTTTCTTT. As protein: CASSFREYAQAFF.

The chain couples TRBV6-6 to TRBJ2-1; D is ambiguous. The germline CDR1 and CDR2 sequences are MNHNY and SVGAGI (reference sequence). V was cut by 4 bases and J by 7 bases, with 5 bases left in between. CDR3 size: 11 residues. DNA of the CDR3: TGTGCCAGCAGTTCGAGTAATGAGCAGTTCTTC. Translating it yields CASSSSNEQFF.

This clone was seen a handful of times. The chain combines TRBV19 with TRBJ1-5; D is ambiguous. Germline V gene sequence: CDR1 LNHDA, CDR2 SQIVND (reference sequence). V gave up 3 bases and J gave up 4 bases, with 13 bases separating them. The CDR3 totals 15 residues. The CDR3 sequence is CASSIEEGLNQPQHF. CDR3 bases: TGTGCCAGTAGTATTGAGGAGGGCCTAAATCAGCCCCAGCATTTT.

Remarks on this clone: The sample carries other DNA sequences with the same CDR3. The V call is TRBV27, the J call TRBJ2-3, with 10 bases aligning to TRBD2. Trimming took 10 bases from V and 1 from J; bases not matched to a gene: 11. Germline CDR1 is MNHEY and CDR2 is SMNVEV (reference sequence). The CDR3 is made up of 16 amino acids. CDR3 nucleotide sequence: TGTGCCACCACCAAACCTCTAGCGGGGGGCACAGATACGCAGTATTTT. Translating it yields CATTKPLAGGTDTQYF.

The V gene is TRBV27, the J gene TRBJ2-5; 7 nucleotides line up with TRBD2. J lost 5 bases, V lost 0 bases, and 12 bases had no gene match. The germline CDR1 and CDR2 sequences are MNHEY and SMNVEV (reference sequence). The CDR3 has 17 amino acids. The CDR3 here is CASSLSIPSGGWETQYF. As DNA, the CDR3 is TGTGCCAGCAGTTTATCGATCCCCTCCGGGGGGTGGGAGACCCAGTACTTC.